The subject of this entry is one TCR beta chain. Its antigen remains unknown. PCR amplification relied on 60 Vbeta primers (plus 13 Jbeta primers). In the original processing: As a later analysis found, there were approximately 80 million unique TCR beta chains, of which roughly 11 million were shared. The assay was immunoSEQ multiplex PCR, and TCRdb's table has in-frame clones only and misses some. Clone size and V and J calls were adopted from that table, with D and trimming inferred from the DNA. The data contain around 130,000 clones, roughly four fifths of them singletons. V shed 4 bases and J shed 7 bases, with 22 bases lying between them. The CDR3 runs 16 residues. Germline V gene lookup returns CDR1 LNHDA and CDR2 SQIVND (reference sequence). The record originates from a study of cytomegalovirus exposure and HLA in healthy donors. Study-wide results and caveats: Analysis performed later found about 17,000 TCR beta sequences associated with HLA alleles at 0.05 false discovery rate. The classifier reportedly diagnosed cytomegalovirus status with high specificity and sensitivity. In an earlier analysis, about 87% or about 30%: the productive usage of most TCR beta V segments.

This TCR derives from a woman in her 40s in good health and CMV-seropositive. The sequenced sample was PBMCs. V and J are TRBV19 and TRBJ1-1; tentatively, D is TRBD1 (5 bases). The CDR3: CASSTGRGMGSIEAFF. DNA of the CDR3: TGTGCCAGTAGTACGGGGAGGGGTATGGGCTCAATTGAAGCTTTCTTT.